This paragraph reports one TCR beta chain. The antigen remains undetermined. An end of the junction does not agree with germline; a read error may underlie this. The sample comes from a study of tumor and adjacent non-tumor tissue in lung cancer. Study information: Aged about 30 to 76 years, patients included about 11 men and roughly five women with stage I to III disease.

Points from the study as a whole: Significantly higher TCR diversity was found in tumor than normal lung.

This CDR3 is 14 amino acids long. CDR1 and CDR2 (germline): SQVTM, ANQGSEA. No cell sorting was done before RNA was extracted from the tissue. A modified ARM-PCR protocol with three rounds of nested PCR amplified TCRbeta. TCRdb recomputed calls from the multiplex PCR reads with MiXCR, one row per CDR3 protein. The sample gives 200,000 to 250,000 distinct CDR3 sequences, about 76% of which show up once; 20% to 25% is in the top ten. This clonotype originated in a man aged 55 to 69 with non-small cell lung cancer. The V and J genes are TRBV29-1 and TRBJ2-3; D call uncertain. Sequencing used lung tumor tissue. The CDR3 coding sequence is TGCAGCGCCGAGGACGGTTTTGGCACAGATATGCAGTATTTT. Protein product: CSAEDGFGTDMQYF.